This TCR beta chain originates from a study of blood T cell repertoires in COVID-19. Methods used by the authors: For nucleated cells, counts were estimated from reference gene primer amplification. Libraries were prepared by immunoSEQ multiplex PCR; TCRdb keeps only in-frame clonotypes and omits some of them. The DNA gave D and trimming, while V, J and clone size come from that table. The table has over 65,000 clones, about 81% seen once. CDR3 length: 15 residues. V dropped 6 bases and J dropped 7; count of bases not matched to a gene: 6. Germline assignment: CDR1 SGHAT and CDR2 FQNNGV. What was sequenced was peripheral blood. This rearrangement joins TRBV11-2 to TRBJ2-1, with 13 bases aligning to TRBD2. The source is a human donor in a cohort sampled during active COVID-19. CDR3 coding DNA: TGTGCCAGCAGTTCTACTAGCGGGAGGGATAATGAGCAGTTCTTC. This encodes CASSSTSGRDNEQFF.